This TCR beta chain was recovered during a study of blood T cell repertoires in COVID-19 (dated by TCRdb to 2019 to 2021). General notes on the study: Collaborator samples came from the United States, Italy and Spain and covered acute and convalescent phases of COVID-19. The material from the prospective study consisted of cDNA or gDNA derived from T cells, B-cell-depleted T cells, or PBMCs. Deeply sampled blood TCRbeta repertoires from subjects exposed to, actively infected with, or recovered from COVID-19 were included in the dataset. The repertoires were released in a freely available public database intended as a resource for research on the immune response to SARS-CoV-2. The samples were drawn from the first 160 participants of the ongoing ImmuneRACE study and from 950 to 1,500 subjects provided by 6 global collaborators. A de-identified subject ID, COVID-19 status, age in years and sex were almost always included in the sample metadata. HLA class I and class II types, where available, came from metadata supplied by the sample provider rather than from assay-based typing. The full study reports these points: How much clinical and demographic metadata was included differed by source and by participant, and the metadata was provided uncurated.

Enrolling through a virtual design, the prospective study's participants ranged in age from about 18 to 89 years and lived across about two dozen United States geographic areas. To assign participants to cohorts, the prospective study relied on clinical history that participants themselves reported in a screening survey and a study questionnaire. Each participant in the prospective study had whole blood, serum and a nasopharyngeal or oropharyngeal swab collected by mobile phlebotomists. Additional blood draws and questionnaires over an approximately two-month period could optionally be provided by prospective study participants. Before DNA extraction, prospective study blood samples were shipped either frozen or at room temperature. The immunoSEQ Assay, a bias-controlled multiplex PCR, was used to amplify TCRbeta CDR3 regions from genomic DNA. For the original study's pipeline: The number of nucleated cells in each sample was estimated by amplification of reference gene primers within the assay. To quantify the absolute abundance of each unique TCRbeta CDR3 rearrangement, sequence reads were collapsed and filtered. For each sample, productive Simpson clonality was calculated as the square root of Simpson's diversity index across productive rearrangements. In its TCRdb copy, this immuneACCESS table keeps in-frame sequences only and misses some clones. Where compared with another copy, unresolved V genes explain less than half of these, and the others have no known cause. The DNA was the basis for D and trimming; V, J and clone size are from that table. This sample has hundreds of thousands of clones in its table, and roughly 88% of those were observed once. Together, the top ten hold around 1.3% of the sample.

The sample holds one count of this clone. Its antigen has not been determined. No base-level quality is on record; no much larger clone is a single base apart. The CDR3 holds 16 amino acids from the cysteine to the phenylalanine. Only the CDR3 region is kept as DNA, spanning 48 bases read in frame from base 1. V loses 2 bases of germline sequence and J loses 0 bases, and the interval between the two ends is 12 bases. The germline V gene yields SGHDT for CDR1 and YYEEEE for CDR2. The sequence joins TRBV5-6 to TRBJ1-5, with no D gene named confidently. The sequence was obtained from a woman aged 40 to 50 with acute COVID-19. What was sequenced was PBMCs or T cells enriched from blood (not recorded which). The nucleotide sequence is TGTGCCAGCAGCTTAGGAGGAGTATATAGCAATCAGCCCCAGCATTTT. It translates as CASSLGGVYSNQPQHF.